One and the same sample provided the 5 T cell receptor beta chains below, sequenced in a study of beta chain features in type 1 diabetes. General study points: Shorter TCRB CDR3s, moderately but significantly so, were found in Type 1 diabetes patients in all four CD4+ subsets.

These receptors' targets are unknown. cDNA synthesis used the whole RNA isolate, giving expressed TCRB sequences. Repertoires were generated with immunoSEQ multiplex PCR, while TCRdb's copy carries only in-frame clones and drops some. The top ten hold roughly 0.019% of the sample, which has 250,000 or so clones, 11% to 15% seen once. The material sequenced was naive CD4+ T cells from blood. The receptor set was obtained from a man younger than 40 with type 1 diabetes.

The chain has TRBV2 and TRBJ1-6; D remains ambiguous. This CDR3 spans 14 amino acids. The V and J ends lost 6 bases and 7 bases respectively, with 13 bases between them. CDR1 and CDR2 from the germline V gene are SNHLY and FYNNEI. The CDR3 nucleotides read TGTGCCAGCAGGCAGACACGGGAGAATTCACCCCTCCACTTT. Encoded protein: CASRQTRENSPLHF.

The rearrangement joins TRBV5-1 to TRBJ1-2; 9 nucleotides line up with TRBD1. Germline loops: CDR1 SGHRS, CDR2 YFSETQ. The V and J ends lost 4 bases and 4 bases, in that order; junction bases with no gene match: 5. CDR3 length: 14 amino acids. CDR3 loop: CASSLPGQGYGYTF. CDR3 nucleotide sequence: TGCGCCAGCAGCCTTCCGGGACAGGGCTATGGCTACACCTTC.

The rearrangement links TRBV18 to TRBJ1-2; 7 bases are shared with TRBD1. Germline V gene data show CDR1 as KGHSH and CDR2 as LQKENI. This CDR3 has 15 residues. Unmatched junction bases numbered 9, after V lost 3 bases and J lost 5 bases. CDR3 amino acids: CASSPTGQIEYGYTF. In nucleotides, the CDR3 is TGTGCCAGCTCACCGACGGGACAGATTGAGTATGGCTACACCTTC.

The chain couples TRBV28 to TRBJ2-2; TRBD1 matches 8 bases. With 6 bases clipped from V and 0 bases from J, the junction kept 3 bases outside the gene matches. Germline loops: CDR1 MDHEN, CDR2 SYDVKM. The CDR3 spans 15 residues. CDR3 residues: CASSSGGANTGELFF. DNA of the CDR3: TGTGCCAGCAGCTCAGGGGGCGCGAACACCGGGGAGCTGTTTTTT. The full variable domain, its missing parts supplied by reference TRBV28 and TRBJ2-2, is DVKVTQSSRYLVKRTGEKVFLECVQDMDHENMFWYRQDPGLGLRLIYFSYDVKMKEKGDIPEGYSVSREKKERFSLILESASTNQTSMYLCASSSGGANTGELFFGEGSRLTVL.

V and J are TRBV27 and TRBJ2-5; D may be TRBD2 (6 bases). Trimming removed 3 bases from V and 5 bases from J, with 13 bases in between. The CDR3 length is 14 residues. From germline, CDR1 is MNHEY and CDR2 SMNVEV (reference sequence). The CDR3 region has the DNA TGTGCCAGCAGTTTGCTCGGGGGTGGGGAGACCCAGTACTTC. This codes for CASSLLGGGETQYF.